A single sample gave rise to the 5 T cell receptor beta chains below, sequenced in a study of blood T cell repertoires in COVID-19. Libraries were prepared by immunoSEQ multiplex PCR; TCRdb keeps only in-frame clonotypes and omits some of them. The sample includes 250,000 to 350,000 clones, 80% to 90% seen only once; the top ten take 4.3%. The sequenced sample was PBMCs or T cells enriched from blood (not recorded which). The receptor set was obtained from a woman younger than 45 who had recovered from COVID-19.

The chain carries TRBV24-1 and TRBJ1-1; tentative D call: TRBD1 (6 bases). This CDR3 is built from 15 residues. Germline lookup yields CDR1 KGHDR and CDR2 SFDVKD. Trimming stripped 8 bases from V and 1 base from J, with 16 bases between. CDR3 in DNA: TGTGCCACCAAAGGAGCAGGGGAATCGAACACTGAAGCTTTCTTT. It yields the protein CATKGAGESNTEAFF.

The chain couples TRBV7-6 to TRBJ2-2; 7 bases align to TRBD2. Germline values: CDR1 SGHVS, CDR2 FNYEAQ. Trimming at V came to 3 bases and at J to 3 bases, leaving 7 bases not matched to a gene. The CDR3 has 16 residues. The CDR3: CASSFGLVGDTGELFF. The CDR3 coding sequence is TGTGCCAGCAGCTTCGGACTAGTGGGAGACACCGGGGAGCTGTTTTTT.

The V gene is TRBV28, the J gene TRBJ2-7; D call uncertain. The CDR3 is 11 amino acids. Per germline, CDR1 MDHEN and CDR2 SYDVKM. V was cut by 5 bases and J by 7 bases, with 9 bases left in between. CDR3 region: CASSTLTEQYF. CDR3 DNA sequence: TGTGCCAGCAGTACCCTAACGGAGCAGTACTTC.

V and J are TRBV7-9 and TRBJ2-1, with TRBD2 matching over 7 bases. The V segment lost 2 bases and the J segment 0 bases; nucleotides outside the gene matches: 4. This CDR3 has 16 amino acids. Germline lookup yields CDR1 SEHNR and CDR2 FQNEAQ (reference sequence). The CDR3 loop reads CASSLLADFSYNEQFF. In DNA form, the CDR3 reads TGTGCCAGCAGCTTACTAGCGGACTTCTCCTACAATGAGCAGTTCTTC.

The chain has TRBV4-1 and TRBJ2-7, with D perhaps TRBD1 (8 bases). Germline CDR1 reads MGHRA; CDR2 reads YSYEKL. This CDR3 spans 15 amino acids. V was trimmed by 0 bases and J by 3 bases, leaving 12 bases between them. In DNA form, the CDR3 reads TGCGCCAGCAGCCAAGAGGACAGGGAGGGCTACGAGCAGTACTTC. It encodes CASSQEDREGYEQYF.